One and the same sample provided the 3 T cell receptor beta chains below, sequenced in a study of blood T cell repertoires in COVID-19. Profiling relied on immunoSEQ multiplex PCR, and the TCRdb table lists in-frame clones only, not all of them. The sample shows some 47,000 clones, 80% to 90% of them seen only once. Material for sequencing was peripheral blood. These receptors were obtained from a man aged 55-75 years with active COVID-19.

The chain couples TRBV28 to TRBJ2-7, with 10 bases that match TRBD2. CDR1 MDHEN and CDR2 SYDVKM come from the germline V gene. V lost 7 bases to trimming and J lost 7 bases; unmatched junction nucleotides: 10. This CDR3 has 14 amino acids. DNA for the CDR3: TGTGCCAGCACTCCCAGTGGGACTAGCGAAGAGCAGTACTTC. Its translation is CASTPSGTSEEQYF.

This rearrangement joins TRBV28 to TRBJ1-2; D uncertain. Germline CDR1 is MDHEN and CDR2 is SYDVKM. V lost 10 bases and J 8 bases, leaving 17 bases between the germline ends. CDR3 length: 12 residues. The CDR3 DNA reads as TGTGCCACCCTAGGGTTGGGCGGGGGCTACACCTTC. Its translation is CATLGLGGGYTF.

This clone showed up just once. The chain joins TRBV7-2 to TRBJ2-7; D not certain. The CDR3 covers 12 residues. V gave up 2 bases and J gave up 7 bases, with 9 bases separating them. Germline loops: CDR1 SGHTA, CDR2 FQGNSA. The CDR3 region is CASSLPPLEQYF. CDR3 nucleotides: TGTGCCAGCAGCTTACCCCCCCTAGAGCAGTACTTC.